This entry lists 31 T cell receptor beta chains sequenced from one sample in a study of blood T cell repertoires in COVID-19. The protocol was immunoSEQ multiplex PCR, while the TCRdb copy is restricted to in-frame clones and leaves out a portion. The table has 150,000 or so clones, about 86% seen once; the top ten hold under 5%. Sequencing used peripheral blood. The receptor source for this set is a woman between 65 and 79 years old with acute or convalescent COVID-19.

The V gene is TRBV4-1, the J gene TRBJ2-7, with D possibly matching TRBD1 (5 bases). The V end was cut by 0 bases, the J end by 0 bases, with 9 bases between. The CDR3 runs to 15 residues. Germline loops: CDR1 MGHRA, CDR2 YSYEKL. The CDR3 nucleotides read TGCGCCAGCAGCCAAGACAGGGCCAGCTCCTACGAGCAGTACTTC. Protein sequence: CASSQDRASSYEQYF.

The chain employs TRBV5-6 and TRBJ1-2, with 12 bases fitting TRBD1. V lost 4 bases and J lost 7; bases outside the gene matches: 11. Germline-derived CDR1 and CDR2 are SGHDT and YYEEEE. This CDR3 has 16 amino acids. The CDR3 reads CASSLPGQGAGSGYTF. Written as DNA, the CDR3 is TGTGCCAGCAGCCTCCCGGGACAGGGGGCTGGTAGTGGCTACACCTTC.

The table lists this clone with a count of one. The gene calls are TRBV5-1 and TRBJ2-1, with 15 bases aligning to TRBD2. The germline gives CDR1 SGHRS, CDR2 YFSETQ. With V trimmed by 0 bases and J by 12 bases, 4 bases remained unmatched. The length of the CDR3 is 15 residues. CDR3 DNA sequence: TGCGCCAGCAGCTTGGCGTCGGGACTAGCGGGAGGGCAGTTCTTC. It is translated as CASSLASGLAGGQFF.

The chain uses TRBV9 and TRBJ2-3; 10 nucleotides agree with TRBD2. J was trimmed by 3 bases and V by 1 base; bases with no gene match: 2. The CDR3 length is 15 residues. Germline assignment: CDR1 SGDLS and CDR2 YYNGEE. The CDR3 sequence: CASSVFSGGTDTQYF. CDR3 DNA sequence: TGTGCCAGCAGCGTATTTAGCGGGGGGACAGATACGCAGTATTTT.

The gene calls are TRBV18 and TRBJ1-1; D gene unclear. Trimming shortened V by 6 bases and J by 3 bases, and 14 bases separated the two germline ends. CDR1 and CDR2 (germline): KGHSH, LQKENI. CDR3 length: 14 amino acids. The CDR3 is CASSPILEDTEAFF. CDR3 bases: TGTGCCAGCTCGCCGATCCTCGAGGACACTGAAGCTTTCTTT.

The CDR3 sequence is CASSESVGAGETQYF. The CDR3 DNA is TGCGCCAGCAGTGAGTCGGTAGGGGCCGGAGAGACCCAGTACTTC. The chain employs TRBV10-1 and TRBJ2-5, with TRBD1 as a possible D gene (5 bases). The CDR3 consists of 15 residues. Trimming cost V 0 bases and J 4 bases, with 12 bases left between them. Germline CDR1 reads WNHNN; CDR2 reads SYGVQD (reference sequence).

The J gene is TRBJ2-1, the V gene TRBV11-2; the D gene is possibly TRBD1 (6 bases). V dropped 4 bases and J dropped 1 base, with 14 bases sitting between them. In germline, CDR1 is SGHAT, CDR2 FQNNGV. This CDR3 region has 16 residues. Written as DNA, the CDR3 is TGTGCCAGCAGCTCTTATGTAGGGGGTTCCTACAATGAGCAGTTCTTC. Translation: CASSSYVGGSYNEQFF.

V gene TRBV7-2 combines with J gene TRBJ2-7; 11 nucleotides line up with TRBD2. Trimming cost V 1 base and J 2 bases; bases outside gene matches: 4. CDR1 and CDR2 (germline): SGHTA, FQGNSA. This CDR3 comprises 16 residues. The CDR3 sequence is CASSLEGTSGAYEQYF. CDR3 nucleotides: TGTGCCAGCAGCTTAGAAGGGACTAGCGGAGCCTACGAGCAGTACTTC.

The rearrangement joins TRBV5-4 to TRBJ2-7; TRBD1 aligns across 12 bases. CDR1 and CDR2 (germline): SGHNT, YYREEE (reference sequence). With 4 bases clipped from V and 6 bases from J, the junction kept 8 bases outside the gene matches. The CDR3 has 15 amino acids. The CDR3 region has the DNA TGTGCCAGCAGCCTCCCGGGACAGGGGGCCCTCGAGCAGTACTTC. It yields the protein CASSLPGQGALEQYF.

V and J are TRBV7-9 and TRBJ2-1; D is possibly TRBD2 (6 bases). Germline V gene lookup returns CDR1 SEHNR and CDR2 FQNEAQ (reference sequence). V dropped 8 bases and J dropped 5 bases, with 10 bases sitting between them. This CDR3 is 12 amino acids long. This chain's CDR3 is CASDRLDNEQFF. The CDR3 nucleotides read TGTGCCAGCGACCGACTAGACAATGAGCAGTTCTTC.

The rearrangement joins TRBV7-9 to TRBJ2-7; possibly TRBD1 for D (5 bases). Germline CDR1 SEHNR, CDR2 FQNEAQ (reference sequence). This CDR3 contains 15 residues. Trimming left V 1 base short and J 4 bases short, with 14 bases between. CDR3 loop: CASSLVGQSRYEQYF. CDR3 coding DNA: TGTGCCAGCAGCTTAGTGGGGCAGTCGAGGTACGAGCAGTACTTC.

This clone has more than one count but fewer than ten. The V and J genes are TRBV6-5 and TRBJ1-4, with D tentatively TRBD1 (5 bases). The germline gives CDR1 MNHEY, CDR2 SVGAGI. The CDR3 is 15 residues long. V lost 6 bases and J lost 11, with 22 bases in between. In DNA, the CDR3 is TGTGCCAGCAGGGACCCGACAGCCCGGGGACTGAAACTGTTTTTT. Its protein product is CASRDPTARGLKLFF.

This chain joins TRBV18 and TRBJ1-3, with a tentative D call TRBD1 (5 bases). Trimming took 2 bases from V and 1 from J, leaving 12 bases between them. CDR3 size: 16 residues. CDR1 is KGHSH, CDR2 LQKENI, per germline. CDR3 sequence (DNA): TGTGCCAGCTCACCAAGGGTACAGGTGTCTGGAAACACCATATATTTT. It codes for CASSPRVQVSGNTIYF.

The V and J genes are TRBV4-1 and TRBJ1-3; the match to TRBD1 covers 9 bases. There are 22 residues in the CDR3. V trimming: 0 bases; J trimming: 2 bases; junction bases outside the gene matches: 20. From germline, CDR1 is MGHRA and CDR2 YSYEKL. The CDR3 DNA reads as TGCGCCAGCAGCCAAGATTTAGGGGACAGGGCCTTCAGTCGGGCAACTGGAAACACCATATATTTT. Protein sequence: CASSQDLGDRAFSRATGNTIYF.

The DNA for the CDR3 is TGCGCCAGCAGCCCCGGCGGGGTGAGCTCCTACAATGAGCAGTTCTTC. Its translation is CASSPGGVSSYNEQFF. The V and J genes are TRBV5-1 and TRBJ2-1, with D possibly being TRBD2 (6 bases). Germline V CDR1 and CDR2: SGHRS, YFSETQ. The V end was cut by 4 bases, the J end by 0 bases, with 14 bases between. The CDR3 length is 16 residues. The complete variable domain, with remaining parts taken from reference TRBV5-1 and TRBJ2-1, reads KAGVTQTPRYLIKTRGQQVTLSCSPISGHRSVSWYQQTPGQGLQFLFEYFSETQRNKGNFPGRFSGRQFSNSRSEMNVSTLELGDSALYLCASSPGGVSSYNEQFFGPGTRLTVL.

This rearrangement joins TRBV7-3 to TRBJ2-1; unclear D gene. The CDR3 totals 15 residues. Germline V gives CDR1 SGHTA, CDR2 FQGTGA. V lost 0 bases to trimming and J lost 3 bases, with 9 bases between them. The DNA for the CDR3 is TGTGCCAGCAGCTTAACACCCCGCGGCTACAATGAGCAGTTCTTC. Amino acids: CASSLTPRGYNEQFF.

The V and J genes are TRBV18 and TRBJ2-1, with TRBD1 as a possible D gene (6 bases). Germline V gene lookup returns CDR1 KGHSH and CDR2 LQKENI. V was pared by 3 bases and J by 4 bases, with 16 bases between. This CDR3 region has 16 residues. The CDR3 coding sequence is TGTGCCAGCTCACCCCCAGACAGGTTGGCTTACAATGAGCAGTTCTTC. Protein product: CASSPPDRLAYNEQFF.

The table lists this clone with a few counts. The chain combines TRBV28 with TRBJ1-1; D possibly corresponds to TRBD1 (5 bases). This CDR3 comprises 14 residues. V lost 4 bases, J lost 7 bases, and 16 bases lay in between. Germline V gives CDR1 MDHEN, CDR2 SYDVKM. In nucleotides, the CDR3 is TGTGCCAGCAGTTGGGGCCTCCTGCGCGTTGAAGCTTTCTTT. Its translation is CASSWGLLRVEAFF.

The V gene is TRBV24-1, the J gene TRBJ1-5; D may be TRBD1 (5 bases). Germline V lookup: CDR1 KGHDR, CDR2 SFDVKD. CDR3 length: 19 residues. Trimming left V 3 bases short and J 6 bases short, with 26 bases between. The CDR3: CATSDPPKSDGGLVQPQHF. CDR3 sequence (DNA): TGTGCCACCAGTGATCCCCCCAAATCGGACGGGGGTCTCGTTCAGCCCCAGCATTTT.

The J gene is TRBJ1-6, the V gene TRBV10-3; tentatively, D is TRBD1 (6 bases). The germline gives CDR1 ENHRY, CDR2 SYGVKD. The V end was cut by 5 bases, the J end by 4 bases, with 12 bases between. This CDR3 spans 15 amino acids. CDR3: CAISTQGPYNSPLHF. CDR3 coding DNA: TGTGCCATCAGTACACAGGGCCCTTATAATTCACCCCTCCACTTT.

V is TRBV19 and J is TRBJ1-2; no clear D gene. Germline V CDR1 and CDR2: LNHDA, SQIVND (reference sequence). This CDR3 is 16 amino acids long. Between the trimmed V and J ends, which lost 4 bases and 0 bases, there was a span of 15 bases. This CDR3 reads CASSTVQEIANYGYTF. CDR3 nucleotides: TGTGCCAGTAGTACCGTCCAGGAAATCGCTAACTATGGCTACACCTTC.

This chain links TRBV5-1 with TRBJ1-4; D unclear. This CDR3 contains 15 residues. CDR1 SGHRS and CDR2 YFSETQ come from the germline V gene. Trimming removed 5 bases from V and 0 bases from J, with 11 bases in between. The CDR3: CASRPTEATNEKLFF. The CDR3 coding sequence is TGCGCCAGCAGACCTACGGAGGCAACTAATGAAAAACTGTTTTTT.

The V gene is TRBV28, the J gene TRBJ2-1; TRBD2 matches 7 bases. CDR3 length: 16 residues. The J segment lost 5 bases and the V segment lost 8 bases, leaving 15 bases of the junction unmatched. Per germline, CDR1 MDHEN and CDR2 SYDVKM. The CDR3 protein is CASLYSGRASHNEQFF. CDR3 in DNA: TGTGCCAGCTTGTACAGTGGGAGGGCCAGCCACAATGAGCAGTTCTTC.

The genes are TRBV11-1 and TRBJ2-3; a possible D gene is TRBD1 (5 bases). CDR1 is SGHAT, CDR2 FQDESV, per germline (reference sequence). Trimming took 8 bases from V and 4 from J, leaving 13 bases between them. The CDR3 contains 13 residues. Here the CDR3 DNA reads TGTGCCAGCGCGCAGGGCGAGGCAGATACGCAGTATTTT. Its protein product is CASAQGEADTQYF.

V and J are TRBV24-1 and TRBJ2-1; TRBD2 agrees at 13 bases. Losses at the gene ends were 3 bases for V and 4 bases for J; bases not matched to a gene: 5. This CDR3 is 17 amino acids long. The germline V gene has CDR1 KGHDR and CDR2 SFDVKD. The CDR3 nucleotides are TGTGCCACCAGTGATGCAACTAGCGGGAGGGCTTACAATGAGCAGTTCTTC. It codes for CATSDATSGRAYNEQFF.

This clone was picked up a small number of times. The chain joins TRBV2 to TRBJ2-1; tentatively, D is TRBD1 (6 bases). V was clipped by 6 bases and J by 3 bases, with 9 bases between them. The germline V gene encodes CDR1 SNHLY and CDR2 FYNNEI. This CDR3 is 13 amino acids long. Here the CDR3 reads CASRPRGYNEQFF. CDR3 bases: TGTGCCAGCAGACCCAGGGGCTACAATGAGCAGTTCTTC.

A remark on this clone: Other nucleotide sequences from this sample produce the same CDR3. CDR3: CASSYWSAGELFF. The CDR3 DNA follows: TGTGCCAGCAGTTACTGGAGTGCCGGGGAGCTGTTTTTT. This chain connects TRBV6-2 or TRBV6-3 to TRBJ2-2; unclear D gene. Trimming cost V 1 base and J 6 bases, with 6 bases left between them. Germline V gene lookup returns CDR1 MNHEY and CDR2 SVGEGT. The CDR3 is 13 amino acids.

The CDR3 reads CASSHSRQGALAGVISPLHF. CDR3 nucleotides: TGTGCCAGCAGCCACTCCCGACAGGGGGCTCTCGCCGGTGTTATTTCACCCCTCCACTTT. The chain uses TRBV3-1 (or the pseudogene TRBV3-2) and TRBJ1-6; 10 positions agree with TRBD1. J lost 9 bases, V lost 3 bases, and 20 bases had no gene match. Germline-derived CDR1 and CDR2 are LGHDT and YNNKEL (reference sequence). The CDR3 is 20 amino acids.

This clone was counted only a few times. The chain joins TRBV24-1 to TRBJ2-5, with TRBD2 identical over 13 bases. V shed 3 bases, J shed 3 bases, and the junction held 12 bases outside the gene matches. The CDR3 runs 19 residues. Germline CDR1 KGHDR, CDR2 SFDVKD. CDR3 loop: CATSDPTSGRAGGKETQYF. As DNA, the CDR3 is TGTGCCACCAGTGATCCAACTAGCGGGAGGGCCGGGGGCAAAGAGACCCAGTACTTC.

This clone was recorded only once. V usage is TRBV15 and J usage is TRBJ1-1; D possibly corresponds to TRBD1 (5 bases). V was shortened by 6 bases and J by 0 bases, with 8 bases between the two germline ends. The CDR3 is 13 residues long. Germline CDR1 reads LNHNV; CDR2 reads YYDKDF (reference sequence). Here the CDR3 DNA reads TGTGCCACCAGTAGGGGTATGAACACTGAAGCTTTCTTT. This gives the protein CATSRGMNTEAFF.

This chain uses TRBV11-2 with TRBJ2-1, with 9 bases identical to TRBD2. This CDR3 spans 16 amino acids. The germline gives CDR1 SGHAT, CDR2 FQNNGV. The J segment lost 9 bases and the V segment lost 1 base, leaving 10 bases of the junction unmatched. CDR3 amino acids: CASSLVAGGQVGEQFF. CDR3 nucleotide sequence: TGTGCCAGCAGCTTAGTGGCGGGAGGGCAGGTAGGTGAGCAGTTCTTC. Together with reference TRBV11-2 and TRBJ2-1, the CDR3 gives the full variable domain: EAGVAQSPRYKIIEKRQSVAFWCNPISGHATLYWYQQILGQGPKLLIQFQNNGVVDDSQLPKDRFSAERLKGVDSTLKIQPAKLEDSAVYLCASSLVAGGQVGEQFFGPGTRLTVL.